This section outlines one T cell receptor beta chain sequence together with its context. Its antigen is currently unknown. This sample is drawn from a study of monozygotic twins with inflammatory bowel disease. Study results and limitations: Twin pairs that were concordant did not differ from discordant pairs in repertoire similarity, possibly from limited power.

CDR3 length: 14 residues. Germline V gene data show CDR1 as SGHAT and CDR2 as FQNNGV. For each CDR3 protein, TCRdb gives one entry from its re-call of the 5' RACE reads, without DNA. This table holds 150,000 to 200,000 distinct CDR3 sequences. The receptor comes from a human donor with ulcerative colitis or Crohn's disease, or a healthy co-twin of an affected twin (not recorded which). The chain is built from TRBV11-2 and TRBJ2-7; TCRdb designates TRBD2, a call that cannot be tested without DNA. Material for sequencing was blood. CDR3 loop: CASSQGQSTYEQYF.